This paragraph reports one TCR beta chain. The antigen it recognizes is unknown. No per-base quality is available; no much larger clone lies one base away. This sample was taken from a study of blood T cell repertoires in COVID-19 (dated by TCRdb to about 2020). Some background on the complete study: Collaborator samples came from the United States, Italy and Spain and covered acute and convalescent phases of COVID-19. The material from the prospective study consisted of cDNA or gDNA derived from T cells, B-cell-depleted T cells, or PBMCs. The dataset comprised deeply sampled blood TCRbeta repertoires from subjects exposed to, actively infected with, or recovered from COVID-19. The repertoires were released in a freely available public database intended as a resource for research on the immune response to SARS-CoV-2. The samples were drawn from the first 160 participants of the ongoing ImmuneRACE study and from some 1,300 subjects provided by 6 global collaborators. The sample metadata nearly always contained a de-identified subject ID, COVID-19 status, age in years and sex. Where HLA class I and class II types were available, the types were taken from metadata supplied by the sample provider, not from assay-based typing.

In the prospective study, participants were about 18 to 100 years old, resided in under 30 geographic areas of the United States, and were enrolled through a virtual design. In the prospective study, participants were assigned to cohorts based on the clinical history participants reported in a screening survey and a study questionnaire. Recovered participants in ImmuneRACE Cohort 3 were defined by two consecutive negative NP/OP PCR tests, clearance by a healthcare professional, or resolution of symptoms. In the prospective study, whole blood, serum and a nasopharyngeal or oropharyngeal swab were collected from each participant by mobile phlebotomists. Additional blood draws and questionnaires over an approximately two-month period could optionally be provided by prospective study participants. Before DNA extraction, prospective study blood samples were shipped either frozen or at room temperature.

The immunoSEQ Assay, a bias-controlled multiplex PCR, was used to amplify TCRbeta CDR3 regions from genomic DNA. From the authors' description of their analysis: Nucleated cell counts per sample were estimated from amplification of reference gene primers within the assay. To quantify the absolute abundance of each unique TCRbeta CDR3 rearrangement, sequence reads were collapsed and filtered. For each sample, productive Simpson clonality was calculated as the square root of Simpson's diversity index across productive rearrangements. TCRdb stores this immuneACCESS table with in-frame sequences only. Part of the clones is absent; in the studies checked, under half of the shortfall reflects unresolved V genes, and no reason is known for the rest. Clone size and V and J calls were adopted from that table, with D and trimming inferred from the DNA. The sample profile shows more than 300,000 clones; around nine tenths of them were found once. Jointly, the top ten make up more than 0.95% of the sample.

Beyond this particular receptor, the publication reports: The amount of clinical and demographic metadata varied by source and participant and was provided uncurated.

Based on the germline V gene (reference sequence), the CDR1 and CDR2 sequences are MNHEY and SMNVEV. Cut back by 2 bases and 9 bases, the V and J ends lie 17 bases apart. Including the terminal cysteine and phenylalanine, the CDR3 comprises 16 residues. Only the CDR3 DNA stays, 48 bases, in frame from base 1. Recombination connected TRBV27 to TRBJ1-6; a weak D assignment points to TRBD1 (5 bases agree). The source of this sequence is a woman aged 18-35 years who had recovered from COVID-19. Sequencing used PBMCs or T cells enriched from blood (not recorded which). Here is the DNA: TGTGCCAGCAGTTTACAGGCGGGGGTTATGAGTTCACCCCTCCACTTT. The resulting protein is CASSLQAGVMSSPLHF.